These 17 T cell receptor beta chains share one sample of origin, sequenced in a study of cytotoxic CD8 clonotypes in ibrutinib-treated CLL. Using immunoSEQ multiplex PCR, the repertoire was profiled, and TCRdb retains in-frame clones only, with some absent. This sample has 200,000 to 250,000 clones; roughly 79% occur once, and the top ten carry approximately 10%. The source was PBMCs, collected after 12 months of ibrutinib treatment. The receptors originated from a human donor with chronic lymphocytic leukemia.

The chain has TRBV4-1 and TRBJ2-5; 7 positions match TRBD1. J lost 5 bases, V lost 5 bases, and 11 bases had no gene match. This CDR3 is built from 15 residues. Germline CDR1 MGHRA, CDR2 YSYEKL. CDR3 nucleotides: TGCGCCAGCAGCTTCCAGACAGGGCGAGCGGAGACCCAGTACTTC. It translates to CASSFQTGRAETQYF.

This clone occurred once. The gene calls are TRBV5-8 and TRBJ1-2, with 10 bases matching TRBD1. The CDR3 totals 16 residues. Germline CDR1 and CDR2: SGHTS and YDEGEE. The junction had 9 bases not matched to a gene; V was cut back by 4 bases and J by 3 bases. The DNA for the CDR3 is TGTGCCAGCAGCAAATATGGACAGGGGGTGGACTATGGCTACACCTTC. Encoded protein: CASSKYGQGVDYGYTF.

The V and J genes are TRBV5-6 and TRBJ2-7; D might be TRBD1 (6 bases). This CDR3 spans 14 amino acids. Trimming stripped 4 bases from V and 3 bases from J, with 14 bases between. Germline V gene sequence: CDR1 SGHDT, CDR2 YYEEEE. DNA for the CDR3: TGTGCCAGCAGCCACAGGGTCGTTGTCTACGAGCAGTACTTC. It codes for CASSHRVVVYEQYF.

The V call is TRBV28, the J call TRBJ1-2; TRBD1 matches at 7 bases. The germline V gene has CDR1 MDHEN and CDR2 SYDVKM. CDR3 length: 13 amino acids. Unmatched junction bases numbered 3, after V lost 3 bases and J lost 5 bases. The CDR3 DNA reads TGTGCCAGCAGTTTGGCCAGGGGGTATGGCTACACCTTC. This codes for CASSLARGYGYTF.

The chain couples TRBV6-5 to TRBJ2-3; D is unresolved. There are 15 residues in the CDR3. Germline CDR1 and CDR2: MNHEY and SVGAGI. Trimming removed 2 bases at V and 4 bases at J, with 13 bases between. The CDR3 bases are TGTGCCAGCAGTTACCCGATTAGTGGCGCAGATACGCAGTATTTT. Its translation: CASSYPISGADTQYF.

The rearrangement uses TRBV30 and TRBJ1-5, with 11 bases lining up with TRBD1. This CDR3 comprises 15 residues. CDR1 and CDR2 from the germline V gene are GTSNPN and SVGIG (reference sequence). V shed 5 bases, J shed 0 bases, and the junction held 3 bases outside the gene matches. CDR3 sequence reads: CAWGGQGDSNQPQHF. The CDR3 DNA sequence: TGTGCCTGGGGGGGACAGGGGGATAGCAATCAGCCCCAGCATTTT.

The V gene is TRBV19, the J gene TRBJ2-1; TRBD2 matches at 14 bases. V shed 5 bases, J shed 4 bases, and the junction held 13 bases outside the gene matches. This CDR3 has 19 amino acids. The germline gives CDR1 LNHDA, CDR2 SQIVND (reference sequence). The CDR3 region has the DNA TGTGCCAGTAGTCCCTCGCCCGGGACTAGCGGGAGTGTGTACAATGAGCAGTTCTTC. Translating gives CASSPSPGTSGSVYNEQFF.

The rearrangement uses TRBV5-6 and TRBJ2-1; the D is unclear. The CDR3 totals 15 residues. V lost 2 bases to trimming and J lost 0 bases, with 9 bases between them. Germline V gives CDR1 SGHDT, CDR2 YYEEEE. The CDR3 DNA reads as TGTGCCAGCAGCTTCGACATGAGCTCCTACAATGAGCAGTTCTTC. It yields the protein CASSFDMSSYNEQFF.

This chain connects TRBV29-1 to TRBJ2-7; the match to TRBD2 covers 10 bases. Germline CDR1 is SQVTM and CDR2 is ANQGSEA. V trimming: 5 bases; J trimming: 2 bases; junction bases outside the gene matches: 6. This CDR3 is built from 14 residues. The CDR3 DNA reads TGCAGCGTTTATCCTAGCGGGAGCACCTACGAGCAGTACTTC. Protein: CSVYPSGSTYEQYF.

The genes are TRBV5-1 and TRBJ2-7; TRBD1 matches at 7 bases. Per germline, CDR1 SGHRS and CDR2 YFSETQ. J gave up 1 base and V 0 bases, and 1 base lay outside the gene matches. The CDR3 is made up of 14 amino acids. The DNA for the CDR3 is TGCGCCAGCAGCTTGGGCAGGGGGTCCTACGAGCAGTACTTC. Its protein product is CASSLGRGSYEQYF.

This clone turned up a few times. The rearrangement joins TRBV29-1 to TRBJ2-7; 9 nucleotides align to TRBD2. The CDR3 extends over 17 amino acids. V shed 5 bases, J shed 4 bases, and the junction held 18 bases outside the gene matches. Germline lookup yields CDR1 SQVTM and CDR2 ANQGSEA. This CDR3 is CSVLSARRGRALYEQYF. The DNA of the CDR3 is TGCAGCGTTTTGTCGGCAAGGCGCGGGAGGGCCTTGTACGAGCAGTACTTC.

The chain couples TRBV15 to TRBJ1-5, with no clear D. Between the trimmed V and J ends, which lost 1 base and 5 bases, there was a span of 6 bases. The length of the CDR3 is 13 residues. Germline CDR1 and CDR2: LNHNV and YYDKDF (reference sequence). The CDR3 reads CATSRGPYQPQHF. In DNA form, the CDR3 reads TGTGCCACCAGCAGAGGGCCATATCAGCCCCAGCATTTT.

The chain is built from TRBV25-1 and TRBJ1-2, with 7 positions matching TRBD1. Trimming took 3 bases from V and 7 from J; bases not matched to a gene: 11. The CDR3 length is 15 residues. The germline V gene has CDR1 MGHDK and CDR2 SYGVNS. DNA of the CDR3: TGTGCCAGCAGTGACTCTGTCAGGGGGTTGGGTGGCTACACCTTC. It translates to CASSDSVRGLGGYTF.

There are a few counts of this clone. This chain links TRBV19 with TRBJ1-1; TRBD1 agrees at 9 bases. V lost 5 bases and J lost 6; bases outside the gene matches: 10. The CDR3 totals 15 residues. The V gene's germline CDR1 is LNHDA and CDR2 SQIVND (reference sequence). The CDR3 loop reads CASSALQGAGAEAFF. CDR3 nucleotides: TGTGCCAGTAGTGCCCTACAGGGGGCGGGAGCTGAAGCTTTCTTT.

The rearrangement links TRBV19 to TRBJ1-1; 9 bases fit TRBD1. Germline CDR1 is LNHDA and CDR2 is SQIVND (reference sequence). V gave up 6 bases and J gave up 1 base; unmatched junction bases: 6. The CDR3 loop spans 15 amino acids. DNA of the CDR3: TGTGCCAGTAGGAAGACGACAGGGGGGAACACTGAAGCTTTCTTT. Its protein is CASRKTTGGNTEAFF.

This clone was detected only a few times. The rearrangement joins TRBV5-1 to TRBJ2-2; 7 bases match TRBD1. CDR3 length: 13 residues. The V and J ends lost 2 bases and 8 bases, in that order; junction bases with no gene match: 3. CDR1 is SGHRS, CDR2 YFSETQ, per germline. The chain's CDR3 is CASSLQGMGELFF. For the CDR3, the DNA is TGCGCCAGCAGCTTACAGGGGATGGGGGAGCTGTTTTTT.

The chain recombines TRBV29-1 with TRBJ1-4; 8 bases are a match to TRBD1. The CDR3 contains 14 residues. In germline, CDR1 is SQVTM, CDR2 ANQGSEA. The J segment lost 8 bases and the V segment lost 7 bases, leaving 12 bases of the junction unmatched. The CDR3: CSAGGGTGGEKLFF. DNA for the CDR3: TGCAGCGCTGGAGGGGGGACAGGCGGGGAAAAACTGTTTTTT.